The present T cell receptor beta chain was sequenced within a study of shared T cell receptors in the human thymus. Only in-frame clones appear in the TCRdb table, and some are missing; sequencing was by immunoSEQ multiplex PCR. This table holds 540,000 or so clones, approximately 78% found once. This clone was picked up one time. These data were also reused for a study on human thymus T cells.

The sample was thymocytes. This TCR came from a boy in the first two years of life with a congenital heart defect.

The CDR3 DNA reads TGTGCCAGCAGCCGGGGACTAGCGGGAGACGGAGATACGCAGTATTTT. Amino acids: CASSRGLAGDGDTQYF. The J gene is TRBJ2-3, the V gene TRBV13; 14 bases align to TRBD2. The length of the CDR3 is 16 residues. Germline values: CDR1 PRHDT, CDR2 FYEKMQ (reference sequence). Losses at the gene ends were 5 bases for V and 5 bases for J; bases not matched to a gene: 6. Filled out from reference TRBV13 and TRBJ2-3, the complete variable domain reads AAGVIQSPRHLIKEKRETATLKCYPIPRHDTVYWYQQGPGQDPQFLISFYEKMQSDKGSIPDRFSAQQFSDYHSELNMSSLELGDSALYFCASSRGLAGDGDTQYFGPGTRLTVL.